The present entry profiles one T cell receptor (beta chain) with its context. The table came from immunoSEQ multiplex PCR; TCRdb's copy has only in-frame clones and leaves some out. The data show about 80,000 clones, about 90% seen once. Patients were ruled out by autoimmune disease history or systemic immunosuppression. With baseline, cycle 4 day 1, and cycle 7 day 1 as timepoints, blood was sampled. The sample originates from a study of OX40 agonist ivuxolimab in advanced cancers. Study background: At around 81% male, the cohort had a mean age of 60 years, ranging from about 20 to 79. Prior checkpoint blockade (anti-PD-1, anti-PD-L1 or anti-CTLA-4) was permitted; less than 45% had it.

The V end was cut by 3 bases, the J end by 6 bases, with 13 bases between. CDR1 is MGHRA and CDR2 is YSYEKL in the germline V gene. This CDR3 has 14 amino acids. The source was CD4+ or CD8+ T cells sorted from blood, collected in a trial of the OX40 agonist ivuxolimab. This chain connects TRBV4-1 to TRBJ2-3, with a possible D match to TRBD2 (6 bases). This TCR was recovered from an adult with an advanced solid tumor such as melanoma, head and neck, liver or kidney cancer. In nucleotides, the CDR3 is TGCGCCAGCAGCCAGGGGACTTCCTCGGATACGCAGTATTTT. This translates into CASSQGTSSDTQYF.